What follows is one TCR beta chain and its context. Trimming removed 0 bases at V and 4 bases at J, with 13 bases between. The CDR3 spans 15 residues. Germline assignment: CDR1 LNHNV and CDR2 YYDKDF (reference sequence). The authors' processing: Researchers report that nucleated cell counts were estimated from reference gene primer amplification. TCRdb's table, derived via immunoSEQ multiplex PCR, lists solely in-frame clones and lacks some. The DNA gave D and trimming, while V, J and clone size come from that table. This table has some 150,000 clones, around nine tenths appearing once. This sample is part of a study of blood T cell repertoires in COVID-19. Study-level background: Sites across the United States, Italy and Spain contributed samples from acute and convalescent COVID-19.

The TCR was taken from a man between 18 and 29 years old with active or convalescent COVID-19. Sequenced material: peripheral blood. This chain connects TRBV15 to TRBJ2-7, with a possible D match to TRBD2 (6 bases). The CDR3 sequence: CATSRDSGGAYEQYF. For the CDR3, the DNA is TGTGCCACCAGCAGAGATTCCGGAGGGGCTTACGAGCAGTACTTC.